One and the same sample provided the 18 T cell receptor beta chains below, sequenced in a study of T cells in Graves' hyperthyroidism and ophthalmopathy. There were TCR beta CDR3 regions amplified from RNA transcripts. During a first-round RT-PCR of the TCR CDR3, the HTBI primer set was used. TCRdb independently ran MiXCR on the multiplex PCR reads; one entry per CDR3 protein. The sample has 500,000 to 650,000 distinct CDR3 sequences; 14% are singletons. Input material: blood. The receptors derive from a woman aged 45-65 years with Graves' ophthalmopathy.

To note about this clonotype: It may be a read error: a sequence one base away is much more abundant. This sequence joins TRBV11-1 and TRBJ2-1, with TRBD2 matching over 8 bases. There are 18 residues in the CDR3. Germline CDR1 SGHAT, CDR2 FQDESV (reference sequence). CDR3 protein: CTSSSDPWGSGISNEQFF. CDR3 nucleotides: TGTACCAGCAGCTCGGACCCATGGGGTAGCGGGATATCCAATGAGCAGTTCTTC.

This clonotype was detected a few times. The rearrangement links TRBV7-3 to TRBJ2-3, with 7 nucleotides matching TRBD1. J lost 1 base, V lost 5 bases, and 12 bases had no gene match. Germline CDR1 SGHTA, CDR2 FQGTGA. The CDR3 is 17 residues long. The CDR3 DNA follows: TGTGCCAGCAGCCTTAAATTCGACAGGGCCGGCACAGATACGCAGTATTTT. The encoded protein is CASSLKFDRAGTDTQYF.

This clonotype has at least ten counts. The gene calls are TRBV24-1 and TRBJ2-3; possible D gene TRBD1, 6 bases. CDR1 is KGHDR and CDR2 is SFDVKD in the germline V gene. Trimming stripped 3 bases from V and 7 bases from J, with 13 bases between. This CDR3 has 14 residues. CDR3 region: CATSDQGQRHTQYF. The CDR3 nucleotides are TGTGCCACCAGTGATCAAGGACAGCGACATACGCAGTATTTT.

V usage is TRBV29-1 and J usage is TRBJ1-4; 7 bases are a match to TRBD1. Trimming removed 6 bases from V and 5 bases from J; junction bases left unmatched: 15. Germline V CDR1 and CDR2: SQVTM, ANQGSEA. CDR3 length: 16 amino acids. In nucleotides, the CDR3 is TGCAGCGTATCCCTGTTCCTCGCGGGACAGAATGAAAAACTGTTTTTT. The encoded protein is CSVSLFLAGQNEKLFF.

For this clonotype: A single base separates this from a much larger clone, so it may be a read error. The chain links TRBV7-3 to TRBJ2-1; TRBD1 matches at 9 bases. The CDR3 spans 15 residues. Germline-derived CDR1 and CDR2 are SGHTA and FQGTGA. Here the CDR3 reads CASSPGQGGFNERFF. DNA of the CDR3: TGTGCCAGCAGCCCGGGACAGGGAGGGTTCAATGAGCGGTTCTTC.

This clonotype qualifies as medium-sized. J is TRBJ1-1 and V is TRBV6-6, with a possible D match to TRBD1 (6 bases). With 2 bases removed from V and 1 base from J, the gap between germline ends came to 8 bases. Germline V gene lookup returns CDR1 MNHNY and CDR2 SVGAGI (reference sequence). The CDR3 extends over 14 amino acids. The CDR3: CASSYGTTNTEAFF. CDR3 DNA: TGTGCCAGCAGTTACGGGACAACGAACACTGAAGCTTTCTTT.

There are many counts of this clonotype. The V gene is TRBV7-2, the J gene TRBJ2-2, with a weak D call TRBD1 (6 bases). The V end lost 4 bases, the J end lost 7 bases, and 13 bases lay between the germline ends. The CDR3 is 14 residues long. Looked up from germline, CDR1 is SGHTA and CDR2 is FQGNSA. The CDR3 is CASSYQGTGGELFF. The DNA of the CDR3 is TGTGCCAGCAGCTACCAGGGGACGGGCGGGGAGCTGTTTTTT.

This clonotype came up a few times. A much larger clone differs from this one at a single base, so this may be a read error. The chain carries TRBV5-1 and TRBJ2-1, with D unclear. Germline V gene sequence: CDR1 SGHRS, CDR2 YFSETQ. The length of the CDR3 is 16 residues. CDR3: CASSFQESSSYNERFF. CDR3 DNA: TGCGCCAGCAGCTTCCAAGAATCGAGCTCCTACAATGAGCGGTTCTTC.

The chain links TRBV10-3 to TRBJ1-2; D not certain. This CDR3 spans 13 amino acids. The V gene lost 4 bases and the J gene lost 5 bases, with 11 bases spanning the gap. Germline V gene sequence: CDR1 ENHRY, CDR2 SYGVKD. DNA for the CDR3: TGTGCCATCAGTGGAGCTGAAAGGTATGGCTACACCTTC. It specifies CAISGAERYGYTF.

There are many counts of this clonotype. The chain has TRBV5-5 and TRBJ2-7; 7 nucleotides align to TRBD2. The CDR3 spans 14 residues. CDR1 is SGHKS and CDR2 is YYEKEE in the germline V gene (reference sequence). The ends lost 3 bases at V and 6 bases at J; junction bases unmatched: 9. The CDR3 is CASSSAKAGSEQYF. Written as DNA, the CDR3 is TGTGCCAGCAGCTCTGCGAAAGCGGGATCCGAGCAGTACTTC. The full variable domain, with the rest looked up from reference TRBV5-5 and TRBJ2-7, is DAGVTQSPTHLIKTRGQQVTLRCSPISGHKSVSWYQQVLGQGPQFIFQYYEKEERGRGNFPDRFSARQFPNYSSELNVNALLLGDSALYLCASSSAKAGSEQYFGPGTRLTVT.

This clonotype was detected only a few times. V usage is TRBV7-9 and J usage is TRBJ1-2, with 9 bases that match TRBD1. The length of the CDR3 is 17 residues. Trimming took 5 bases from V and 6 from J; bases not matched to a gene: 16. Germline V gene lookup returns CDR1 SEHNR and CDR2 FQNEAQ (reference sequence). The CDR3 here is CASSPRRGQGLLDGYTF. The CDR3 DNA is TGTGCCAGCAGCCCGCGACGGGGACAGGGATTGTTGGATGGCTACACCTTC.

This clonotype was seen a few times. The chain couples TRBV29-1 to TRBJ2-3, with 7 bases identical to TRBD2. Germline CDR1 reads SQVTM; CDR2 reads ANQGSEA. V was pared by 5 bases and J by 4 bases, with 3 bases of the junction left unmatched. This CDR3 comprises 12 residues. Here the CDR3 reads CSVWTSADTQYF. In DNA, the CDR3 is TGCAGCGTTTGGACTAGTGCAGATACGCAGTATTTT.

This clonotype was counted many times. This sequence joins TRBV5-1 and TRBJ2-2; 8 positions agree with TRBD1. The V gene's germline CDR1 is SGHRS and CDR2 YFSETQ. Trimming removed 4 bases from V and 3 bases from J; junction bases left unmatched: 8. The CDR3 is 16 residues long. In DNA form, the CDR3 reads TGCGCCAGCAGCATTAACAGGGGGTCGTACACCGGGGAGCTGTTTTTT. Encoded protein: CASSINRGSYTGELFF.

This clonotype was counted many times. The chain joins TRBV20-1 to TRBJ2-3, with D hard to call. This CDR3 region has 13 residues. CDR1 is DFQATT and CDR2 is SNEGSKA in the germline V gene (reference sequence). Trimming removed 5 bases at V and 2 bases at J, with 11 bases between. In nucleotides, the CDR3 is TGCAGTGCTTCCGCCCCCCCCACAGATACGCAGTATTTT. It codes for CSASAPPTDTQYF.

J is TRBJ2-1 and V is TRBV6-1, with 10 bases lining up with TRBD2. Germline CDR1 reads MNHNS; CDR2 reads SASEGT. The junction had 2 bases not matched to a gene; V was cut back by 2 bases and J by 4 bases. The CDR3 loop spans 15 amino acids. CDR3 residues: CASSETSGEYNEQFF. The DNA of the CDR3 is TGTGCCAGCAGTGAAACTAGCGGGGAGTACAATGAGCAGTTCTTC.

This clonotype was observed many times. J is TRBJ2-7 and V is TRBV30; D is unresolved. Trimming left V 0 bases short and J 5 bases short, with 17 bases between. The CDR3 consists of 15 residues. CDR1 and CDR2 (germline): GTSNPN, SVGIG (reference sequence). The CDR3 sequence: CAWSVDETSRDEQYF. CDR3 nucleotides: TGTGCCTGGAGTGTAGACGAGACATCACGCGACGAGCAGTACTTC.

This clonotype was picked up many times. The chain couples TRBV29-1 to TRBJ2-1; tentative D call: TRBD1 (5 bases). CDR3 size: 11 residues. CDR1 and CDR2 (germline): SQVTM, ANQGSEA. V shed 4 bases and J shed 10 bases, with 11 bases lying between them. The CDR3, as DNA: TGCAGCGTTGGAAGGGGTCGGGAGCAGTTCTTC. Translating gives CSVGRGREQFF.

This clonotype was detected only a few times. The chain recombines TRBV3-1 with TRBJ1-6; 9 positions agree with TRBD1. Trimming at V came to 4 bases and at J to 8 bases, leaving 12 bases not matched to a gene. Per germline, CDR1 LGHDT and CDR2 YNNKEL (reference sequence). CDR3 length: 17 residues. The CDR3 loop is CASSRNRGLRAYSPLHF. CDR3 bases: TGTGCCAGCAGCCGGAACAGGGGGCTCCGGGCGTATTCACCCCTCCACTTT. Based on the CDR3 plus reference TRBV3-1 and TRBJ1-6, the full variable domain is DTAVSQTPKYLVTQMGNDKSIKCEQNLGHDTMYWYKQDSKKFLKIMFSYNNKELIINETVPNRFSPKSPDKAHLNLHINSLELGDSAVYFCASSRNRGLRAYSPLHFGNGTRLTVT.